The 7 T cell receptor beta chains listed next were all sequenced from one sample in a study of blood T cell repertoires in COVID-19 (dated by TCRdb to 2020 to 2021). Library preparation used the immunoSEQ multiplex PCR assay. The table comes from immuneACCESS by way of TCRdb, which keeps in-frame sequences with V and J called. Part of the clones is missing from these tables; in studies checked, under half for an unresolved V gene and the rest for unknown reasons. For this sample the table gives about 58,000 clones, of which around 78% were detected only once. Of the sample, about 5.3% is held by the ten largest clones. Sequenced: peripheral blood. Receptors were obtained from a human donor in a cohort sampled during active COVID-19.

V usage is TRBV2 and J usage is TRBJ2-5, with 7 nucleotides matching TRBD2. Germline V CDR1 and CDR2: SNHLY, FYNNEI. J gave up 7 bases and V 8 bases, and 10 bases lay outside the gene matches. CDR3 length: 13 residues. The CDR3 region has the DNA TGTGCCAGCGTTTTGGGGGAGGGTGGGACCCAGTACTTC. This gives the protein CASVLGEGGTQYF.

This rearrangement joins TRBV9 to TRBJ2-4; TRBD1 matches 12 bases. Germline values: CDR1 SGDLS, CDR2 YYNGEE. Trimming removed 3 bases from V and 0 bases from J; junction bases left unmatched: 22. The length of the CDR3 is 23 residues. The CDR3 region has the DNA TGTGCCAGCAGCGCCCCAACCGGGACAGGGGGCGATCGTATGGACTTAGCCAAAAACATTCAGTACTTC. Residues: CASSAPTGTGGDRMDLAKNIQYF.

The CDR3 DNA follows: TGCGCCCTTTACGACAGGGTAGTAGACGAGCAGTACTTC. This encodes CALYDRVVDEQYF. The chain recombines TRBV23-1 with TRBJ2-7, with 7 nucleotides matching TRBD1. TRBV23-1 is annotated as an ORF whose role is uncertain. The CDR3 length is 13 residues. V was clipped by 11 bases and J by 5 bases; unmatched bases: 12.

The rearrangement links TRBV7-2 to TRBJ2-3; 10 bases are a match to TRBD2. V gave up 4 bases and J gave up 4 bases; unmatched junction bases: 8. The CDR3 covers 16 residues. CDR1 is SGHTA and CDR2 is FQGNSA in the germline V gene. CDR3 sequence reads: CASSSQAGGPSDTQYF. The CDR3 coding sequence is TGTGCCAGCAGCTCCCAAGCGGGAGGGCCGTCAGATACGCAGTATTTT.

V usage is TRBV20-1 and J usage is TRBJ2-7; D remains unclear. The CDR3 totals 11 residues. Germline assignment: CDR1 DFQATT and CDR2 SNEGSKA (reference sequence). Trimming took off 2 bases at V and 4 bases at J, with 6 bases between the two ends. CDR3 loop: CSARLDYEQYF. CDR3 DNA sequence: TGCAGTGCTAGACTAGATTACGAGCAGTACTTC.

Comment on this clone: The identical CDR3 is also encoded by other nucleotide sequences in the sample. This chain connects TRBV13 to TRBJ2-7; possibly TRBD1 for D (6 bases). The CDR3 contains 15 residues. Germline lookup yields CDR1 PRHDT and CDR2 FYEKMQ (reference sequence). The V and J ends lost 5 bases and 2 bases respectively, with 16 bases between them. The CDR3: CASSLPGQPTYEQYF. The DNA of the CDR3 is TGTGCCAGCAGCCTACCCGGACAGCCCACCTACGAGCAGTACTTC.

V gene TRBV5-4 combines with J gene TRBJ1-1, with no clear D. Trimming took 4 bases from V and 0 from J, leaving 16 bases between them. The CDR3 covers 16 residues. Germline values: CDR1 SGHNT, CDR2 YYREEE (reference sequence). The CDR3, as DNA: TGTGCCAGCAGCCCCCAGATCGGAGCTATGAACACTGAAGCTTTCTTT. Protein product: CASSPQIGAMNTEAFF. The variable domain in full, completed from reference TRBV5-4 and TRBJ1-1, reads ETGVTQSPTHLIKTRGQQVTLRCSSQSGHNTVSWYQQALGQGPQFIFQYYREEENGRGNFPPRFSGLQFPNYSSELNVNALELDDSALYLCASSPQIGAMNTEAFFGQGTRLTVV.